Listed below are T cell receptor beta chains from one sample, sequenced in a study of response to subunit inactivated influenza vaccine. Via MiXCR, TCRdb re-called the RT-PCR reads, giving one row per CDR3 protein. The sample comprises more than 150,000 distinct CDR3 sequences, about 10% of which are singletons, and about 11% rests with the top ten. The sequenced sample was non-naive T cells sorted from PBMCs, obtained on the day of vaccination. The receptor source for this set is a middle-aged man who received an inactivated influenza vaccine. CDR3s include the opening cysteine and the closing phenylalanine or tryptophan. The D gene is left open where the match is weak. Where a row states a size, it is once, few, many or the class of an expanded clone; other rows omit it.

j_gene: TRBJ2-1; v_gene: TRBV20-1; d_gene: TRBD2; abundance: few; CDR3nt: TGCAGTGCTCTAGGACTAGCGGGGGGCCGGGCCTCCTACAATGAGCAGTTCTTC; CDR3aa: CSALGLAGGRASYNEQFF
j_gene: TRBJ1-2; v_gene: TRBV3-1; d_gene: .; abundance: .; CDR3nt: TGTGCCAGCAGTAAAGGGAGGAGTTCCTTAACCTACACCTTC; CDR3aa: CASSKGRSSLTYTF
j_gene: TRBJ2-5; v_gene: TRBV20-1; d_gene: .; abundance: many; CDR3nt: TGCAGTGCTTTTAATCAAGAGACCCAGTACTTC; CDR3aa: CSAFNQETQYF
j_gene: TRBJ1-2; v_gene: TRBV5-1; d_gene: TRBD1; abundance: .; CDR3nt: TGCGCCAGCAGCACCGCCGCCGGGACAGGGGAGAACTATGGCTACACCTTC; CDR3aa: CASSTAAGTGENYGYTF
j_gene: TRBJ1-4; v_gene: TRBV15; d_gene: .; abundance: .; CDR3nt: TGTGCCACCAGCCGTCAGGTGGGGCCGGGTGAAAAACTGTTTTTT; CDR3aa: CATSRQVGPGEKLFF
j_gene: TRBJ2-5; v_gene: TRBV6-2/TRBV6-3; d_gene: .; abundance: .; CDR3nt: TGTGCCAGCAGTCCAGCCGGACAGAAAGAGACCCAGTACTTC; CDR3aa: CASSPAGQKETQYF
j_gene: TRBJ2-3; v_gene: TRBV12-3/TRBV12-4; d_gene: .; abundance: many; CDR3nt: TGTGCCAGCAGTTTTAGGGCAGATACGCAGTATTTT; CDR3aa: CASSFRADTQYF
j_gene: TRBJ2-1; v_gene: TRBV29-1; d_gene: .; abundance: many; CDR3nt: TGCAGCGTTAGGTTGACCATCAGATACGACAATGAGCAGTTCTTC; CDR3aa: CSVRLTIRYDNEQFF
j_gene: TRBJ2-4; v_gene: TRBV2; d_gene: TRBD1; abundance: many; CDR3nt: TGTGCCAGCAGTGAAGAAGCGGGACAGGGAAACATTCAGTACTTC; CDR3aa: CASSEEAGQGNIQYF
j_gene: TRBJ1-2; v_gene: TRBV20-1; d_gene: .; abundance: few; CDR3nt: TGCAGTGCTAGCCCAGGGATAGGGGGCTACACCTTC; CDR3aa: CSASPGIGGYTF
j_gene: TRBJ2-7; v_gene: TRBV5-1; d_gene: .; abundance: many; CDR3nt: TGCGCCAGCAGCCCGAAGGGCTCAAGTTTATACGAGCAGTACTTC; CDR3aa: CASSPKGSSLYEQYF
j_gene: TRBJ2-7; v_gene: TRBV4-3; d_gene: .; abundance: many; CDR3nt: TGCGCCAGCAGCCAAGAACTAACAAACTACGAGCAGTACTTC; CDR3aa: CASSQELTNYEQYF
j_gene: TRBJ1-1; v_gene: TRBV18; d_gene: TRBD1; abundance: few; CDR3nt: TGTGCCAGCTCAGCGACAGGGCAGAACACTGAAGCTTTCTTT; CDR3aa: CASSATGQNTEAFF
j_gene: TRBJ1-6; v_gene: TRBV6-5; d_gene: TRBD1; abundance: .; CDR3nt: TGTGCCAGCAGTTACTGGCTACAGGGGAAGGGTTCACCCCTCCACTTT; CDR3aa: CASSYWLQGKGSPLHF
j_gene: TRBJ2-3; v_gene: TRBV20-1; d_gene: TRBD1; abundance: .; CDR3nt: TGCAGTGCCCCCCCACTAGACAGGGGATCAGATACGCAGTATTTT; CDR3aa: CSAPPLDRGSDTQYF
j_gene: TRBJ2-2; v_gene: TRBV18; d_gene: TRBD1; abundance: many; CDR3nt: TGTGCCAGCTCACCATACCGGGACAGGAGGAACACCGGGGAGCTGTTTTTT; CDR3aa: CASSPYRDRRNTGELFF
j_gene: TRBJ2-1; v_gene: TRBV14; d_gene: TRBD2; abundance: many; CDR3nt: TGTGCCAGCAGCCAAGTGCGGTCTAGCGGGTACAATGAGCAGTTCTTC; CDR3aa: CASSQVRSSGYNEQFF
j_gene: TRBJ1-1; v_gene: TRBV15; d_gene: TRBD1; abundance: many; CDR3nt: TGTGCCACCAGCGAACGGGACAGGGTAGTGGATCCTGAAGCTTTCTTT; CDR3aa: CATSERDRVVDPEAFF
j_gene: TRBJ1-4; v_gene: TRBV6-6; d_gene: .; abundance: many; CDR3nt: TGTGCCAGCAGTCCCGCCACCCGAAAACTGTTTTTT; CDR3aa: CASSPATRKLFF
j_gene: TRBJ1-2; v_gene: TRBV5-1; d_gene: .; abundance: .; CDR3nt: TGCGCCAGCAGCGCCTCAGGCCCTAACTATGGCTACACCTTC; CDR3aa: CASSASGPNYGYTF
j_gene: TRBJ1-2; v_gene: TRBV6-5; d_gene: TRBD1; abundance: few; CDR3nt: TGTGCCAGCAGTTACAGGGGACAGGGGGACTATGGCTACACCTTC; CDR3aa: CASSYRGQGDYGYTF
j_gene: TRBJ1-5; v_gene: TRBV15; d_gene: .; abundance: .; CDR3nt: TGTGCCACCAGCAGAGATCTCCTGGGCAATCAGCCCCAGCATTTT; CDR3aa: CATSRDLLGNQPQHF
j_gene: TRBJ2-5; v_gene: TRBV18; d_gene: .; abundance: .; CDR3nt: TGTGCCAGCTCACCACCCTCCGGCACAGTTAGGGAGACCCAGTACTTC; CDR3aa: CASSPPSGTVRETQYF
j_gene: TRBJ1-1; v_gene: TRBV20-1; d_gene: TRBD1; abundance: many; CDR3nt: TGCAGTGCACCGACAGGGGGAAACACTGAAGCTTTCTTT; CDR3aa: CSAPTGGNTEAFF
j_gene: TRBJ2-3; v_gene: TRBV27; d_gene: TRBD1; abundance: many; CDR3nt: TGTGCCAGCAGTAAGACGGGACAGAGCACAGATACGCAGTATTTT; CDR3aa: CASSKTGQSTDTQYF
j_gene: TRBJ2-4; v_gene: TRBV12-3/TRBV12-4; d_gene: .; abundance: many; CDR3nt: TGTGCCAGCAGTTTTTCCGGGCTAGCCAAAAACATTCAGTACTTC; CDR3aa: CASSFSGLAKNIQYF
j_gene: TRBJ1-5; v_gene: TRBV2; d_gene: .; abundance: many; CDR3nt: TGTGCCAGCAGTGATTATAGCAATCAGCCCCAGCATTTT; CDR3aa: CASSDYSNQPQHF
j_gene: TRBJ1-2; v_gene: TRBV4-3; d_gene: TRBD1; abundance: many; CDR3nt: TGCGCCAGCAGCCAAGAACCGACAGGGGTATATGGCTACACCTTC; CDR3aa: CASSQEPTGVYGYTF
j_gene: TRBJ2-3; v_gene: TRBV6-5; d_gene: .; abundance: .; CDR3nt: TGTGCCAGCAGTTATGCAGGTTTGGGCACAGATACGCAGTATTTT; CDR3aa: CASSYAGLGTDTQYF
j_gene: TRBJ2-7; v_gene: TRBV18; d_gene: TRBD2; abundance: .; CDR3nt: TGTGCCAGCTCACTAGCGACTAGCGGGATACAGGCCGAGCAGTACTTC; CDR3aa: CASSLATSGIQAEQYF
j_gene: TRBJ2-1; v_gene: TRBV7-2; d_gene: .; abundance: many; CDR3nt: TGTGCCAGCAGCTTAGGTGGCTTTTACAATGAGCAGTTCTTC; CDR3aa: CASSLGGFYNEQFF
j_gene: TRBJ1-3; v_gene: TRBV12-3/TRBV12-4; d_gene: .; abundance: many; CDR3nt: TGTGCCAGCAGTCTCAGGGCAGGCTCTGGAAACACCATATATTTT; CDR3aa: CASSLRAGSGNTIYF
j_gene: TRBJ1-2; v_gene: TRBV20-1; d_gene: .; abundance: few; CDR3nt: TGCAGTGCTAGACCCATCTCCCACAGTGACAGGCACTATGGCTACACCTTC; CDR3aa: CSARPISHSDRHYGYTF
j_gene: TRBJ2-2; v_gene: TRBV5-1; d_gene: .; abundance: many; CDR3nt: TGCGCCAGCAGCTTGGTGTCCACTGGCGGGGAGCTGTTTTTT; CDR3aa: CASSLVSTGGELFF
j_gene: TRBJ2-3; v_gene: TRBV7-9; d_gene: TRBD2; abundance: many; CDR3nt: TGTGCCAGCAGCTTGACTAGCGGTACAGATACGCAGTATTTT; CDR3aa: CASSLTSGTDTQYF
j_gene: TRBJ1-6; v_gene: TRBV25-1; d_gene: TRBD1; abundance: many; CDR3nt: TGTGCCAGCAGCTCAACCGGGACAGGCGGTTCACCCCTCCACTTT; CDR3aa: CASSSTGTGGSPLHF
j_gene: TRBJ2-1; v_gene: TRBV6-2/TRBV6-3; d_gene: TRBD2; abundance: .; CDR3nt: TGTGCCAGCAGTCGACTAGCGGCAGGGCAATACAATGAGCAGTTCTTC; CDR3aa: CASSRLAAGQYNEQFF
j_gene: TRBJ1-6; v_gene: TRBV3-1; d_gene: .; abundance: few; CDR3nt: TGTGCCAGCAGCCAAGGGCAGGGGATCACCTATAATTCACCCCTCCACTTT; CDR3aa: CASSQGQGITYNSPLHF